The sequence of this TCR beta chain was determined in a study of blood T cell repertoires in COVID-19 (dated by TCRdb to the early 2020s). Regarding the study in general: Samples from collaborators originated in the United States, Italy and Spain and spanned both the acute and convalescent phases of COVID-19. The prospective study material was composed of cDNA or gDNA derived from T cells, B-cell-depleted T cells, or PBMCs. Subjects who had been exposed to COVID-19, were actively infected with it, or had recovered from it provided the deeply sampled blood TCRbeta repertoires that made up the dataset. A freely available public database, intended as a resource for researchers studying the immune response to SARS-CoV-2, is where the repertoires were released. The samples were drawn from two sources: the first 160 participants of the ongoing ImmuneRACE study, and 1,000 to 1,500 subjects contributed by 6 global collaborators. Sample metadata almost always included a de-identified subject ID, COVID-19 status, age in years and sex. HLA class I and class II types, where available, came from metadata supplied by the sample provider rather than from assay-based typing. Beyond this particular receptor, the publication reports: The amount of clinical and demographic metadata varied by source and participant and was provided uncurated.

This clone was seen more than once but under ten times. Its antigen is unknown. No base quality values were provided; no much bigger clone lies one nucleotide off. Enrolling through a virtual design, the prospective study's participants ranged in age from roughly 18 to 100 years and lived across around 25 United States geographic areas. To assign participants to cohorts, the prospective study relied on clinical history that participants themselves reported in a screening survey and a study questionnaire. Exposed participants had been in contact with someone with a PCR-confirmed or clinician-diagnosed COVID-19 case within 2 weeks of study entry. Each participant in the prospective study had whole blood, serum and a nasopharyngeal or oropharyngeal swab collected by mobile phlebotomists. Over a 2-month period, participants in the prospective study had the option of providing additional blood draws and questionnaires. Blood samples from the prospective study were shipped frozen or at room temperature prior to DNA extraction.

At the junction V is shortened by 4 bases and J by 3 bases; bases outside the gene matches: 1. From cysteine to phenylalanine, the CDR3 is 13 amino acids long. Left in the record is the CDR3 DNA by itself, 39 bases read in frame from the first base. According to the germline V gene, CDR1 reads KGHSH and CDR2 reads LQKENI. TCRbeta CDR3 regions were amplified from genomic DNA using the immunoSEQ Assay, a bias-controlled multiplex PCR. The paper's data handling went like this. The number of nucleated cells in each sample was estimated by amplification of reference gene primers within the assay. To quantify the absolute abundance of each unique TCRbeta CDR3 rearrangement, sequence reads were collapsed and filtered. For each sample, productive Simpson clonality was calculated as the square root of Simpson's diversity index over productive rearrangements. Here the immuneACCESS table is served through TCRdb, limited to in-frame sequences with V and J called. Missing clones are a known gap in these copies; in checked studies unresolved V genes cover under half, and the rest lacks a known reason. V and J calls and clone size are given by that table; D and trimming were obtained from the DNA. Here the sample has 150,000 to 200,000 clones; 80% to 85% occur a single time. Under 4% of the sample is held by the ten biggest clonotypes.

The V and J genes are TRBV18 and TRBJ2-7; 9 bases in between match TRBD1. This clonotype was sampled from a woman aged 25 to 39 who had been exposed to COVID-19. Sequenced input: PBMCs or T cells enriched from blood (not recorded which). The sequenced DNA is TGTGCCAGCTCACGGGACAGGGTCTACGAGCAGTACTTC. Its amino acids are CASSRDRVYEQYF.